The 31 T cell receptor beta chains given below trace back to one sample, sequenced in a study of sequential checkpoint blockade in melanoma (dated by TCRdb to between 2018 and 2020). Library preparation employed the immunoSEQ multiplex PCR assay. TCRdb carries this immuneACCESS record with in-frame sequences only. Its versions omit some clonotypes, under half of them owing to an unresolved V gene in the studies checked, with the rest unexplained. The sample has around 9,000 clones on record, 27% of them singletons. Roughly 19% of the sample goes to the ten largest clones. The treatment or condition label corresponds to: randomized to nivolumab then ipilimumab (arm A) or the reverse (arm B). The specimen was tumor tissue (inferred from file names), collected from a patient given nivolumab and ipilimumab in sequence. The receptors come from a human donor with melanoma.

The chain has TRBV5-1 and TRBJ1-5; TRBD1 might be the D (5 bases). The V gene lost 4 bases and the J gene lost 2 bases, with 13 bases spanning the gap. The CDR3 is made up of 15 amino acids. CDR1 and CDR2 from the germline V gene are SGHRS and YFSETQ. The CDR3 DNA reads TGCGCCAGCAGCCCTACCGGGGGAGGCAATCAGCCCCAGCATTTT. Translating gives CASSPTGGGNQPQHF.

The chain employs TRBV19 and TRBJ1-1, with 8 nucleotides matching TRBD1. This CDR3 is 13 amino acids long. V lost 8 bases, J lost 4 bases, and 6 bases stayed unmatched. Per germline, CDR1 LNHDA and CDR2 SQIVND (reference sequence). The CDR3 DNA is TGTGCCAGTTCCAGGGGGCGGAGCACTGAAGCTTTCTTT. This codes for CASSRGRSTEAFF.

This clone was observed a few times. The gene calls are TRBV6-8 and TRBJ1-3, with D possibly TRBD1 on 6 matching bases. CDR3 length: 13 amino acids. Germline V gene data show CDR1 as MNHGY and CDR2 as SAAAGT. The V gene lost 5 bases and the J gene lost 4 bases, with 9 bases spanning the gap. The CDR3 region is CASSTTGGNTIYF. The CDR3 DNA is TGTGCCAGCAGTACTACAGGGGGAAACACCATATATTTT.

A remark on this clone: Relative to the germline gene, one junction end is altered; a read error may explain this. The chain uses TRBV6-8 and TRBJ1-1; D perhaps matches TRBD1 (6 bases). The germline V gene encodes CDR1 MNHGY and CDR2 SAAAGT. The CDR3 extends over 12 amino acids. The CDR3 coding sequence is TGTGCCAGCAGTGACTCAGGACAGAAAGCTTTCTTT. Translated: CASSDSGQKAFF.

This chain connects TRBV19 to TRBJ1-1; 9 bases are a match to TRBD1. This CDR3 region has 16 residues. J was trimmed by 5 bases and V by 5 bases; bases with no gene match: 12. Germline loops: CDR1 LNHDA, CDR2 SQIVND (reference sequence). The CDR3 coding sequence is TGTGCCAGTAGTCAAATACAGGGGGCTGTAAGGACTGAAGCTTTCTTT. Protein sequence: CASSQIQGAVRTEAFF.

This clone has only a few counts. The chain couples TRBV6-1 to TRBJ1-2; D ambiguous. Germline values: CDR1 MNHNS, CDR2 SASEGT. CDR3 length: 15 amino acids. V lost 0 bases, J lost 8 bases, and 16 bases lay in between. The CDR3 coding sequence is TGTGCCAGCAGTGAAGCGAGGGATTCCCTCTTGGGCTACACCTTC. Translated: CASSEARDSLLGYTF.

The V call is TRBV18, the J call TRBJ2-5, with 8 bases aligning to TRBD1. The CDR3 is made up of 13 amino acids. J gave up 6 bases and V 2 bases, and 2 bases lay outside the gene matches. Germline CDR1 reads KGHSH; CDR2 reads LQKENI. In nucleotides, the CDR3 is TGTGCCAGCTCACCAGACAGGGGACAGACCCAGTACTTC. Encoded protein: CASSPDRGQTQYF.

The CDR3 region is CASGPRGQGAGQPQHF. The DNA of the CDR3 is TGTGCCAGCGGACCCCGGGGACAGGGGGCAGGACAGCCCCAGCATTTT. This chain links TRBV6-8 with TRBJ1-5; 12 nucleotides match TRBD1. Germline V lookup: CDR1 MNHGY, CDR2 SAAAGT. CDR3 length: 16 residues. The V segment lost 8 bases and the J segment 7 bases; nucleotides outside the gene matches: 12.

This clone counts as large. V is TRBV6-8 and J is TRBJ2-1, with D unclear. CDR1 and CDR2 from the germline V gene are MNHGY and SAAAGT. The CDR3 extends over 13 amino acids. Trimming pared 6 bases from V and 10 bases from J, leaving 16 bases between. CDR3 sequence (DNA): TGTGCCAGCAGCATATTACAAGCTTACGAGCAGTTCTTC. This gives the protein CASSILQAYEQFF.

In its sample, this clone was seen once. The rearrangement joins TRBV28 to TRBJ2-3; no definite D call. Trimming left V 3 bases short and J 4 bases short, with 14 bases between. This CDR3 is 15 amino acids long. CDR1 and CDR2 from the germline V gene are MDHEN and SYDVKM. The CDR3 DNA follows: TGTGCCAGCAGTTTCCCGAACATCCTCGCAGATACGCAGTATTTT. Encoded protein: CASSFPNILADTQYF.

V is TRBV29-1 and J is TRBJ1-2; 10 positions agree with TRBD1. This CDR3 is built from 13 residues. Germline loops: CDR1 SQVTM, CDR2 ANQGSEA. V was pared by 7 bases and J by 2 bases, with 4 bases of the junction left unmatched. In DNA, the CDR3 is TGCAGCGCACCGGGACAGGGGAACTATGGCTACACCTTC. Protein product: CSAPGQGNYGYTF.

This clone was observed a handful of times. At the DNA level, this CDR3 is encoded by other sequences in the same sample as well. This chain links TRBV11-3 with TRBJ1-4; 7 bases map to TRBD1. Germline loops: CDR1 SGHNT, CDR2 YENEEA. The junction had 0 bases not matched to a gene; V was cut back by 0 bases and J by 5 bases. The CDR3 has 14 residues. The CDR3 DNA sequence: TGTGCCAGCAGCTTAGACAGGGGGAATGAAAAACTGTTTTTT. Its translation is CASSLDRGNEKLFF.

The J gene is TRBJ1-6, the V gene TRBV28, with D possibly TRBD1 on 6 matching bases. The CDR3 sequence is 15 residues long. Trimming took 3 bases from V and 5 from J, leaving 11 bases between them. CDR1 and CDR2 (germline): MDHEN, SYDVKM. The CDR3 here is CASSFSDRDNSPLHF. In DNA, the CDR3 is TGTGCCAGCAGTTTCTCGGACAGAGATAATTCACCCCTCCACTTT.

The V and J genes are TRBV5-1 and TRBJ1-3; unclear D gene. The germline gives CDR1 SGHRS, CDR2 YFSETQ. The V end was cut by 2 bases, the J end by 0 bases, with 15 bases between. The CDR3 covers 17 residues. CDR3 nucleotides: TGCGCCAGCAGCTTAGCCCAGGTCGGGTCCTCTGGAAACACCATATATTTT. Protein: CASSLAQVGSSGNTIYF.

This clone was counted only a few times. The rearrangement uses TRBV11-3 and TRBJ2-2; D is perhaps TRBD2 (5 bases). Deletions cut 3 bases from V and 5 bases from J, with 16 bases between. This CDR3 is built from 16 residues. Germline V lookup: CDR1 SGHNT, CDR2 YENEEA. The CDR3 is CASSFRRVTETGELFF. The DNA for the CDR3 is TGTGCCAGCAGCTTTAGGCGGGTCACCGAGACCGGGGAGCTGTTTTTT.

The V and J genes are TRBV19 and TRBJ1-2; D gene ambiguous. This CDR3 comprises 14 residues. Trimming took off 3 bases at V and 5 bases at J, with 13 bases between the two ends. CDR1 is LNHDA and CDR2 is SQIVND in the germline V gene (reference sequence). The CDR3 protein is CASSIRSTTYGYTF. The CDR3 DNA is TGTGCCAGTAGTATCCGGAGTACCACGTATGGCTACACCTTC.

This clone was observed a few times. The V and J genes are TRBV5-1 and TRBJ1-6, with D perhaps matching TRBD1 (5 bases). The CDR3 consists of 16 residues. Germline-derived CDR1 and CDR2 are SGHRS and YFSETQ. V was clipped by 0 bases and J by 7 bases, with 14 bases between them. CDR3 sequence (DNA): TGCGCCAGCAGCTTGGAGGGAGACAGTGGCAATTCACCCCTCCACTTT. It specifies CASSLEGDSGNSPLHF.

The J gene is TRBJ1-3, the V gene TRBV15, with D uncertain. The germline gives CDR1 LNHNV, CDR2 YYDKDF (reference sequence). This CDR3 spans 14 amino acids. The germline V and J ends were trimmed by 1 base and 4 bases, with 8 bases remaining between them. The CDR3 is CATSRGGRGNTIYF. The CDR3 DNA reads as TGTGCCACCAGCAGAGGAGGAAGGGGAAACACCATATATTTT.

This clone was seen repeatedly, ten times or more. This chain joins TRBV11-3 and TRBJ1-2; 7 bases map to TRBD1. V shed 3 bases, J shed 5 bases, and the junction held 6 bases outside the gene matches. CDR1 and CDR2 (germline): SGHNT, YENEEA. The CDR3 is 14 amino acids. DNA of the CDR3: TGTGCCAGCAGCTTGGGACAGCGAGGGTATGGCTACACCTTC. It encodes CASSLGQRGYGYTF.

The CDR3 loop is CASSLQSPSTNEKLFF. The CDR3, as DNA: TGCGCCAGCAGCCTCCAAAGTCCCTCAACTAATGAAAAACTGTTTTTT. The genes are TRBV5-1 and TRBJ1-4; no clear D gene. This CDR3 spans 16 amino acids. V dropped 4 bases and J dropped 0 bases, with 13 bases sitting between them. Germline CDR1 SGHRS, CDR2 YFSETQ.

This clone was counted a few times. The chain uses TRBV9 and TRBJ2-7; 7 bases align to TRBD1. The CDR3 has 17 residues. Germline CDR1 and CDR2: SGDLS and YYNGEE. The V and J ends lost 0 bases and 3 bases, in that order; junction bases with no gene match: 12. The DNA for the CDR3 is TGTGCCAGCAGCGTAGGAAGAATGGGGACAGAATTCTACGAGCAGTACGTC. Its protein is CASSVGRMGTEFYEQYV.

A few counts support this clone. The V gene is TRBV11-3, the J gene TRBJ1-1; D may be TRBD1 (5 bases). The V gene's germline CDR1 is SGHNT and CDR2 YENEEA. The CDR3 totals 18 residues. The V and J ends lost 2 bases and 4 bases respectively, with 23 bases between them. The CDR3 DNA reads TGTGCCAGCAGCTTACTATTCTCATCGGCAGGGAGAGGCACTGAAGCTTTCTTT. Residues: CASSLLFSSAGRGTEAFF.

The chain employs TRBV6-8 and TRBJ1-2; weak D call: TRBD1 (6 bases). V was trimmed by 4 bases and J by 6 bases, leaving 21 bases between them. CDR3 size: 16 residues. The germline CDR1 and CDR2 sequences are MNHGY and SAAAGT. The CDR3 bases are TGTGCCAGCAGTTCCTCGCGAGGGCAGGGGAGGGATGGCTACACCTTC. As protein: CASSSSRGQGRDGYTF.

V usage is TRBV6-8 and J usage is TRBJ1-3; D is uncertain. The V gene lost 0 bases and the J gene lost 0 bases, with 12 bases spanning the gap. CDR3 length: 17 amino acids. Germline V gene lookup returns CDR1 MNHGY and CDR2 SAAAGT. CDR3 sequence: CASSYSNPRSSGNTIYF. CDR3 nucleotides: TGTGCCAGCAGTTACTCGAATCCGAGAAGCTCTGGAAACACCATATATTTT.

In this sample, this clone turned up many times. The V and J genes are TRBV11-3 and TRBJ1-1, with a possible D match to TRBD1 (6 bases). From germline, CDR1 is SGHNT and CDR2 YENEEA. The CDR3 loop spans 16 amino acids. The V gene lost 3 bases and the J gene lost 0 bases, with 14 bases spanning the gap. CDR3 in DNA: TGTGCCAGCAGCTTGGGGGCAGGGCGTCTGAACACTGAAGCTTTCTTT. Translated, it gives CASSLGAGRLNTEAFF.

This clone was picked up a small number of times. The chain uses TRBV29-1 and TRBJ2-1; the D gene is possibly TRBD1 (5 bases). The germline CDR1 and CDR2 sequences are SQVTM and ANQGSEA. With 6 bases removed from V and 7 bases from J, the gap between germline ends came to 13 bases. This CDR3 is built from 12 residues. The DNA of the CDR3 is TGCAGCGTCCCGGATAGGGGTAATGAGCAGTTCTTC. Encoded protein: CSVPDRGNEQFF.

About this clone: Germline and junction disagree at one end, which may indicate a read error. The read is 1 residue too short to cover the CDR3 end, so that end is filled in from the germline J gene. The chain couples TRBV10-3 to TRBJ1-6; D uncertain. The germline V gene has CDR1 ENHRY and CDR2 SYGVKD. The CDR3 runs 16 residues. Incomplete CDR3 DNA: TGTGCCATCAGTGAGTCGAATACCCAGACTTATTCACCCCTTCAC. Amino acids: CAISESNTQTYSPLH. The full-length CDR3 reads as CAISESNTQTYSPLHF.

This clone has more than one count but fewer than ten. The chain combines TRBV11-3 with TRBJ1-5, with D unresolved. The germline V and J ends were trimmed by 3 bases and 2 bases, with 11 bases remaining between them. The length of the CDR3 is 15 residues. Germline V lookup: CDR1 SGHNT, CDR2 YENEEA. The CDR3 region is CASSLAVFGNQPQHF. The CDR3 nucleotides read TGTGCCAGCAGCTTGGCAGTGTTCGGCAATCAGCCCCAGCATTTT.

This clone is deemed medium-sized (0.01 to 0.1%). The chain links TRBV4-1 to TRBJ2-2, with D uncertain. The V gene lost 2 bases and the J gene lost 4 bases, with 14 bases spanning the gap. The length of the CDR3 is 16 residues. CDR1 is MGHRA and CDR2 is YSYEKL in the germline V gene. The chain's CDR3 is CASSQPSAKFTGELFF. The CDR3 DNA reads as TGCGCCAGCAGCCAACCTTCGGCCAAATTCACCGGGGAGCTGTTTTTT.

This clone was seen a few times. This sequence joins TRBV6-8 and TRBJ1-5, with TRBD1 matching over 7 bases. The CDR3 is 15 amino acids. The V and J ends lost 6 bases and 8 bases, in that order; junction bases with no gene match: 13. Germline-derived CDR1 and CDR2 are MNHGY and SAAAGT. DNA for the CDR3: TGTGCCAGCAGACAGGAAGGGGGCCCCTTGGAGCCCCAGCATTTT. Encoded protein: CASRQEGGPLEPQHF.

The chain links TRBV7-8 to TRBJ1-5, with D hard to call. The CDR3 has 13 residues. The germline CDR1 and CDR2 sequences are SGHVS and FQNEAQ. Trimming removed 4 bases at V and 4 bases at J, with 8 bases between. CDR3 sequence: CASSYSQNQPQHF. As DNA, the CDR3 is TGTGCCAGCAGCTACTCCCAAAATCAGCCCCAGCATTTT.